Below, 24 T cell receptor beta chains from the same sample are listed, as sequenced in a study of shared clonotypes between healthy human individuals. Repertoires were generated with immunoSEQ multiplex PCR, while TCRdb's copy carries only in-frame clones and drops some. The sample yields around 180,000 clones, approximately 95% seen once. Sequences were obtained from naive CD4+ T cells sorted from blood. The subset denotes: CD45RA+ positively selected. Receptors originate from a woman aged 25 to 39 in good health.

The chain is built from TRBV7-2 and TRBJ2-5; a weak D match, TRBD1 (5 bases). With the DNA end fitting TRBJ2-7 better, the J assignment may be wrong. Looked up from germline, CDR1 is SGHTA and CDR2 is FQGNSA. The CDR3 runs to 16 residues. CDR3 nucleotide sequence: TGTGCCAGCAGCTTACCCGGGTACCCAGGGTTCTACGAGCAGTACTTC. Protein: CASSLPGYPGFYEQYF.

The rearrangement uses TRBV6-4 and TRBJ1-2; D gene uncertain. This CDR3 is 14 amino acids long. Trimming removed 0 bases from V and 1 base from J, with 6 bases in between. The germline CDR1 and CDR2 sequences are MRHNA and SNTAGT. The CDR3 here is CASSDSKGNYGYTF. In nucleotides, the CDR3 is TGTGCCAGCAGTGACTCGAAGGGTAACTATGGCTACACCTTC.

Written as DNA, the CDR3 is TGTGCCAGCAGCGCCCTGGGGGGCACTGAAGCTTTCTTT. It specifies CASSALGGTEAFF. The chain links TRBV9 to TRBJ1-1; D is perhaps TRBD1 (5 bases). Deletions cut 3 bases from V and 4 bases from J, with 10 bases between. The germline CDR1 and CDR2 sequences are SGDLS and YYNGEE. The CDR3 extends over 13 amino acids. The full variable domain, rest sourced from reference TRBV9 and TRBJ1-1, is DSGVTQTPKHLITATGQRVTLRCSPRSGDLSVYWYQQSLDQGLQFLIQYYNGEERAKGNILERFSAQQFPDLHSELNLSSLELGDSALYFCASSALGGTEAFFGQGTRLTVV.

This chain links TRBV2 with TRBJ2-4; D gene uncertain. This CDR3 is 14 amino acids long. Germline CDR1 SNHLY, CDR2 FYNNEI. Trimming removed 7 bases at V and 0 bases at J, with 10 bases between. CDR3 sequence (DNA): TGTGCCAGCAACCCACAGCTAGCCAAAAACATTCAGTACTTC. Its translation is CASNPQLAKNIQYF. Combining the CDR3 with reference TRBV2 and TRBJ2-4 gives the whole variable domain EPEVTQTPSHQVTQMGQEVILRCVPISNHLYFYWYRQILGQKVEFLVSFYNNEISEKSEIFDDQFSVERPDGSNFTLKIRSTKLEDSAMYFCASNPQLAKNIQYFGAGTRLSVL.

With respect to this clone: Other DNA sequences in the same sample also yield this CDR3. This chain links TRBV18 with TRBJ2-5, with D unresolved. This CDR3 region has 12 residues. Germline assignment: CDR1 KGHSH and CDR2 LQKENI. Trimming cost V 3 bases and J 1 base, with 3 bases left between them. The CDR3: CASSPTQETQYF. CDR3 sequence (DNA): TGTGCCAGCTCACCTACCCAAGAGACCCAGTACTTC.

The rearrangement links TRBV4-2 to TRBJ2-7; 10 bases line up with TRBD2. This CDR3 comprises 15 residues. The ends lost 1 base at V and 1 base at J; junction bases unmatched: 1. The germline CDR1 and CDR2 sequences are LGHNA and YNFKEQ. This chain's CDR3 is CASSQGAGGSYEQYF. CDR3 coding DNA: TGTGCCAGCAGCCAAGGAGCGGGAGGGTCCTACGAGCAGTACTTC.

This sequence joins TRBV27 and TRBJ1-4; a weak D match, TRBD1 (6 bases). The V and J ends lost 0 bases and 8 bases respectively, with 19 bases between them. Germline V gene lookup returns CDR1 MNHEY and CDR2 SMNVEV (reference sequence). This CDR3 spans 17 amino acids. The CDR3 reads CASSLSLGGARLEKLFF. The DNA for the CDR3 is TGTGCCAGCAGTTTATCGTTAGGGGGGGCACGCCTCGAAAAACTGTTTTTT.

This rearrangement joins TRBV15 to TRBJ2-3, with no clear D. This CDR3 has 13 residues. V shed 8 bases and J shed 2 bases, with 11 bases lying between them. Germline V gene lookup returns CDR1 LNHNV and CDR2 YYDKDF (reference sequence). The CDR3 nucleotides are TGTGCCACCCCCTTGTGGGTCACAGATACGCAGTATTTT. Amino acid sequence: CATPLWVTDTQYF.

The gene calls are TRBV7-9 and TRBJ2-3; 7 bases are shared with TRBD2. Germline assignment: CDR1 SEHNR and CDR2 FQNEAQ (reference sequence). The CDR3 contains 14 residues. Trimming removed 7 bases from V and 10 bases from J; junction bases left unmatched: 14. CDR3 amino acids: CASNIGSARGAQYF. The CDR3 nucleotides are TGTGCCAGCAACATAGGGTCGGCACGGGGGGCGCAGTATTTT.

Note on this clone: Other DNA sequences within the sample encode an identical CDR3. This rearrangement joins TRBV7-8 to TRBJ2-7; D gene unclear. The germline gives CDR1 SGHVS, CDR2 FQNEAQ. Trimming took 5 bases from V and 7 from J, leaving 12 bases between them. This CDR3 has 12 amino acids. DNA for the CDR3: TGTGCCAGCAGCCGCGACGTCGGGGAGCAGTACTTC. This gives the protein CASSRDVGEQYF.

In its sample, this clone was seen once. V usage is TRBV19 and J usage is TRBJ1-5; D is possibly TRBD1 (5 bases). The V gene lost 2 bases and the J gene lost 11 bases, with 13 bases spanning the gap. The CDR3 sequence is 13 residues long. Germline V CDR1 and CDR2: LNHDA, SQIVND (reference sequence). CDR3: CASSIPVEGTQHF. DNA of the CDR3: TGTGCCAGTAGTATACCTGTGGAGGGGACCCAGCATTTT.

The chain has TRBV7-3 and TRBJ1-6; no firm D call. Germline V CDR1 and CDR2: SGHTA, FQGTGA. CDR3 size: 13 residues. V dropped 2 bases and J dropped 7 bases, with 6 bases sitting between them. CDR3 sequence (DNA): TGTGCCAGCAGCTTAGGCGGGAATTCACCCCTCCACTTT. Its translation is CASSLGGNSPLHF.

CDR3 residues: CAWKVVGAAEAFF. Written as DNA, the CDR3 is TGTGCCTGGAAGGTCGTGGGAGCGGCTGAAGCTTTCTTT. The J gene is TRBJ1-1, the V gene TRBV30; D uncertain. Germline CDR1 reads GTSNPN; CDR2 reads SVGIG (reference sequence). The CDR3 consists of 13 residues. V shed 4 bases and J shed 6 bases, with 15 bases lying between them.

The V and J genes are TRBV19 and TRBJ2-3; 12 nucleotides align to TRBD2. The V segment lost 10 bases and the J segment 8 bases; nucleotides outside the gene matches: 13. CDR1 LNHDA and CDR2 SQIVND come from the germline V gene (reference sequence). The CDR3 is 15 residues long. CDR3 DNA sequence: TGTGCCACAACCATGACTAGCGGGAGTAGGGGTACGCAGTATTTT. Translated, it gives CATTMTSGSRGTQYF. The full variable domain, with the rest looked up from reference TRBV19 and TRBJ2-3, is DGGITQSPKYLFRKEGQNVTLSCEQNLNHDAMYWYRQDPGQGLRLIYYSQIVNDFQKGDIAEGYSVSREKKESFPLTVTSAQKNPTAFYLCATTMTSGSRGTQYFGPGTRLTVL.

The chain links TRBV29-1 to TRBJ1-1; D is ambiguous. CDR1 is SQVTM and CDR2 is ANQGSEA in the germline V gene. The CDR3 spans 14 residues. With 7 bases removed from V and 3 bases from J, the gap between germline ends came to 18 bases. CDR3 DNA: TGCAGCGCCATAAGTGTAGTCAGCGACACTGAAGCTTTCTTT. Amino acids: CSAISVVSDTEAFF.

This clone was counted a single time. V and J are TRBV6-5 and TRBJ2-7, with D maybe TRBD2 (5 bases). The CDR3 sequence is 12 residues long. V lost 7 bases to trimming and J lost 6 bases, with 13 bases between them. Germline V gives CDR1 MNHEY, CDR2 SVGAGI. The CDR3 loop is CASIKDCCEQYF. In nucleotides, the CDR3 is TGTGCCAGCATTAAGGACTGCTGCGAGCAGTACTTC.

This chain's CDR3 is CASARGADTQYF. Written as DNA, the CDR3 is TGTGCCAGTGCAAGGGGGGCAGATACGCAGTATTTT. This chain links TRBV19 with TRBJ2-3; the D call may be TRBD1 or TRBD2 (6 bases each). V was cut by 8 bases and J by 4 bases, with 10 bases left in between. The germline V gene has CDR1 LNHDA and CDR2 SQIVND (reference sequence). The CDR3 length is 12 residues.

This rearrangement joins TRBV5-1 to TRBJ2-7; TRBD2 matches at 8 bases. V was pared by 0 bases and J by 4 bases, with 6 bases of the junction left unmatched. The CDR3 sequence is 15 residues long. Germline CDR1 SGHRS, CDR2 YFSETQ. Here the CDR3 reads CASSLGVGGRYEQYF. Written as DNA, the CDR3 is TGCGCCAGCAGCTTGGGCGTTGGCGGGAGGTACGAGCAGTACTTC.

The chain employs TRBV28 and TRBJ1-1; 12 bases align to TRBD1. V was pared by 4 bases and J by 0 bases, with 6 bases of the junction left unmatched. The CDR3 is made up of 17 amino acids. Per germline, CDR1 MDHEN and CDR2 SYDVKM. The DNA for the CDR3 is TGTGCCAGCAGTTCCGGGACAGGGGGCTCAGTGAACACTGAAGCTTTCTTT. Translated, it gives CASSSGTGGSVNTEAFF.

For the CDR3, the DNA is TGTGCCAGCAGTTACTCCCCGACAGGCATCTATGGCTACACCTTC. Its protein product is CASSYSPTGIYGYTF. The V call is TRBV6-5, the J call TRBJ1-2; D is possibly TRBD1 (6 bases). The CDR3 runs to 15 residues. From germline, CDR1 is MNHEY and CDR2 SVGAGI. V lost 0 bases and J 4 bases, leaving 12 bases between the germline ends.

The V call is TRBV28, the J call TRBJ2-5; 8 positions agree with TRBD2. The DNA end lines up better with TRBJ2-7; the J call may be wrong. The germline gives CDR1 MDHEN, CDR2 SYDVKM. The CDR3 extends over 14 amino acids. CDR3 coding DNA: TGTGCCAGCAAAAAGCGGGAGAGCTCCTACGAGCAGTACTTC. Amino acids: CASKKRESSYEQYF.

The chain employs TRBV28 and TRBJ2-7; 9 positions match TRBD1. The V segment lost 7 bases and the J segment 4 bases; nucleotides outside the gene matches: 8. This CDR3 has 14 residues. CDR1 MDHEN and CDR2 SYDVKM come from the germline V gene. CDR3 sequence (DNA): TGTGCCAGCACCGCCGGGACAGGGCCTTACGAGCAGTACTTC. It yields the protein CASTAGTGPYEQYF.

The chain has TRBV7-9 and TRBJ2-7; TRBD2 agrees at 12 bases. Germline CDR1 SEHNR, CDR2 FQNEAQ (reference sequence). V gave up 4 bases and J gave up 3 bases; unmatched junction bases: 4. This CDR3 has 15 amino acids. The CDR3 bases are TGTGCCAGCAGCTCACAACTAGCGGGAGGCTACGAGCAGTACTTC. It specifies CASSSQLAGGYEQYF.

V and J are TRBV21-1 and TRBJ1-1. TRBV21-1 is annotated as a pseudogene. The CDR3 sequence is 13 residues long. CDR3 in DNA: TGTGCCAGCGCCGGTAGGGAGGACACTGAAGCTTTCTTT. Residues: CASAGREDTEAFF.